Following are 10 T cell receptor beta chains from one sample sequenced in a study of early T cells in non-severe SARS-CoV-2 infection. TCRdb recomputed calls from the 5' RACE reads with MiXCR, one row per CDR3 protein. The sample holds 50,000 to 70,000 distinct CDR3 sequences; 7.7% are singletons and the top ten take approximately 3.1%. Material: whole blood. These receptors originate from an adult who was a healthcare worker with PCR-confirmed SARS-CoV-2 infection or an uninfected control (not recorded which).

This clonotype came up many times. The rearrangement joins TRBV6-1 to TRBJ2-1, with TRBD1 identical over 7 bases. Losses at the gene ends were 6 bases for V and 3 bases for J; bases not matched to a gene: 8. Germline assignment: CDR1 MNHNS and CDR2 SASEGT. CDR3 length equals 15 residues. The CDR3 DNA is TGTGCCAGCAGACCGGGACAGATACTCTACAATGAGCAGTTCTTC. This gives the protein CASRPGQILYNEQFF.

This clonotype was detected a few times. The V and J genes are TRBV5-1 and TRBJ2-1; unclear D gene. Germline CDR1 SGHRS, CDR2 YFSETQ. Trimming stripped 4 bases from V and 10 bases from J, with 15 bases between. CDR3 length: 13 amino acids. The CDR3 bases are TGCGCCAGCAGCCCTGGACCCCTCGAAGAGCAGTTCTTC. Amino acid sequence: CASSPGPLEEQFF.

V gene TRBV7-8 combines with J gene TRBJ2-1; TRBD2 agrees at 8 bases. Per the germline V gene, CDR1 is SGHVS and CDR2 is FQNEAQ. The V segment lost 5 bases and the J segment 0 bases; nucleotides outside the gene matches: 9. This CDR3 spans 17 amino acids. The CDR3 loop is CASSRRLAISSYNEQFF. CDR3 nucleotide sequence: TGTGCCAGCAGCCGACGACTAGCGATCAGCTCCTACAATGAGCAGTTCTTC.

The V gene is TRBV7-9, the J gene TRBJ1-1, with a possible D match to TRBD1 (5 bases). The germline gives CDR1 SEHNR, CDR2 FQNEAQ (reference sequence). The CDR3 covers 14 residues. Trimming left V 8 bases short and J 4 bases short, with 17 bases between. This chain's CDR3 is CASQRGGESTEAFF. DNA of the CDR3: TGTGCCAGCCAGAGGGGAGGTGAGTCCACTGAAGCTTTCTTT.

In nucleotides, the CDR3 is TGCGCCAGCAGCGCGGAAGAGACCCAGTACTTC. This gives the protein CASSAEETQYF. V and J are TRBV5-1 and TRBJ2-5; D is unclear. Trimming took 4 bases from V and 3 from J, leaving 4 bases between them. The CDR3 is made up of 11 amino acids. CDR1 SGHRS and CDR2 YFSETQ come from the germline V gene.

This clonotype was recorded many times. This rearrangement joins TRBV7-8 to TRBJ1-6, with 7 nucleotides matching TRBD1. The V segment lost 4 bases and the J segment 6 bases; nucleotides outside the gene matches: 9. The length of the CDR3 is 16 residues. CDR1 and CDR2 from the germline V gene are SGHVS and FQNEAQ. CDR3 sequence reads: CASSSLNRGTNSPLHF. Here the CDR3 DNA reads TGTGCCAGCAGCTCTCTTAACAGGGGCACTAATTCACCCCTCCACTTT.

This clonotype was seen more than once but under ten times. The chain has TRBV5-1 and TRBJ1-4; D may be TRBD1 (5 bases). The germline V and J ends were trimmed by 7 bases and 0 bases, with 13 bases remaining between them. The CDR3 has 15 residues. Germline CDR1 SGHRS, CDR2 YFSETQ. CDR3 residues: CASARRDSTNEKLFF. DNA of the CDR3: TGCGCCAGCGCTCGCAGGGACTCAACTAATGAAAAACTGTTTTTT.

This clonotype has a count of ten or more. The chain has TRBV27 and TRBJ2-5; TRBD1 matches at 7 bases. V lost 1 base to trimming and J lost 5 bases; unmatched junction nucleotides: 13. In germline, CDR1 is MNHEY, CDR2 SMNVEV (reference sequence). This CDR3 comprises 17 residues. The CDR3 region has the DNA TGTGCCAGCAGTTTATTAAAAACCGAACAGGGGAGCGAGACCCAGTACTTC. Encoded protein: CASSLLKTEQGSETQYF.

This clonotype was seen ten or more times. The chain recombines TRBV12-3 or TRBV12-4 with TRBJ2-7; D gene uncertain. This CDR3 is built from 16 residues. Trimming left V 3 bases short and J 4 bases short, with 19 bases between. The CDR3 sequence is CASSFQTGSYRYEQYF. CDR3 nucleotide sequence: TGTGCCAGCAGTTTTCAAACCGGGTCCTACCGATACGAGCAGTACTTC.

The chain recombines TRBV28 with TRBJ2-1, with D possibly TRBD2 on 5 matching bases. The CDR3 contains 12 residues. The germline V gene has CDR1 MDHEN and CDR2 SYDVKM. V was trimmed by 6 bases and J by 9 bases, leaving 12 bases between them. DNA of the CDR3: TGTGCCAGCAGCAACCAGGACTTTGAGCAGTTCTTC. Its translation is CASSNQDFEQFF.